This TCR beta chain stems from a study of cytomegalovirus exposure and HLA in healthy donors (dated by TCRdb to 2016 to 2017). Broadly, across the study: An earlier analysis of about 560 of the donors reported approximately 300 Gb of sequence data and 90 million to 120 million unique TCR beta sequences obtained from 150 million to 200 million T cells. In a later genetic analysis, genome-wide SNP genotypes for about three fifths of the roughly 670 donors were used, and that subset was treated as a discovery cohort. Rather than using new phenotypic data, the later analysis identified candidate immune exposures from TCR beta sequences and from how often those sequences occurred across donors. Roughly five DR-DQ haplotypes were handled as single units for association and clustering because linkage in the cohort was strong. To predict cytomegalovirus infection status, the study brought together high-throughput TCR immunosequencing, statistical association of individual TCRs with disease status, and machine learning. Donor age, sex, ethnicity and CMV serostatus were compiled alongside the repertoire data. Class I and class II HLA loci were covered by the typing at four-digit resolution. Along with the approximately 670-subject first cohort, a separate validation cohort of over a hundred different subjects was used. Typing coverage differed by locus: A, B, C, DRB1 and DQB1 were typed in roughly 629-630 donors, DQA1 in 500 to 550, DPA1 in 600 to 610, and DPB1 in around 490. The study used immunosequencing to profile the T cell repertoires of approximately 690 subjects and linked those repertoires to cytomegalovirus serostatus. Among some 400 genotyped donors of the cohort, an average of approximately 240,000 unique TCR beta nucleotide sequences was sequenced per donor, of which roughly 17% were non-productive. In a later analysis, previously published TCR beta repertoires from 670 or so donors were re-analyzed and high-resolution HLA genotyping was added so that TCR occurrence patterns could be studied. An earlier analysis of some 500 of the donors used high-throughput TCR beta sequencing to judge whether each TCR beta V gene segment behaved as functional or pseudogenic. All discovery cohort repertoires had been generated using a single sequencing platform. Of the roughly 390 genotyped donors, around 81% fell in the genetic ancestry cluster associated with self-reported Caucasian donors. Around 320 gigabases of sequencing data and approximately 85 million unique TCR sequences were included in an early release covering about 600 HLA-typed donors. The study aimed to test whether cataloging public T cell receptors could reveal signatures of past pathogen exposure.

In regard to this clone: Its binding antigen is unknown. There are no base qualities to consult, and no much larger clone falls within one base.

Library preparation employed the immunoSEQ multiplex PCR assay. A mixture of 60 forward primers for TCR Vbeta segments and 13 reverse primers for TCR Jbeta segments was used in the multiplex PCR. The CDR3 region of rearranged TCR beta genes was amplified from genomic DNA by a multiplex PCR assay. Amplified TCR beta libraries were sequenced as 87-base-pair reads on the Illumina HiSeq System. On the study's bioinformatics: In a later analysis, tens of millions of unique TCR beta chains were counted across the 666 repertoires, and around 10 million of these chains were shared by at least two donors. A nearest-neighbor algorithm error-corrected the raw reads and collapsed the reads into unique sequences, merging closely related sequences to remove PCR and sequencing errors. To assign V, D and J gene segments, CDR3 sequences were aligned to IMGT reference sequences. Each retained sequence needed at least a six-nucleotide match to both a V gene segment and a J gene segment. A rearrangement was called productive if the CDR3 had no stop codons and remained in frame with V and J, and every other rearrangement was called non-productive. Following IMGT convention, CDR3 was defined as the stretch from the second conserved V-encoded cysteine to the conserved J-encoded phenylalanine. The earlier analysis of some 600 of the donors excluded sequences that lacked an unambiguous match to a single V gene segment. An earlier analysis of fewer than 750 of the donors called V segments functional above 56.7% productive rearrangements and segregating when the between-donor standard deviation exceeded 5%. A statistical classification framework was built for diagnosing cytomegalovirus status from the catalog of TCR beta chain sequences. V and J gene assignment, in a later analysis, came from comparing TCR nucleotide sequences with IMGT/GENE-DB human TR gene sequences. The TCRdist pipeline was used in a later analysis to assign CDR3 sequences and most-parsimonious VDJ recombination scenarios. In a later analysis, every TCR beta chain was defined by the combination of its CDR3 amino acid sequence and its V-gene family, and reads without a unique V-gene family were dropped. As a way to deal with suspected cross-contamination and a sequencing artifact, a later analysis dropped 592 nucleotide sequences that were highly shared and had low generation probability. In a later analysis, a clonal expansion index was calculated for each public chain from normalized within-repertoire ranks of inferred template counts. A later analysis computed generation probabilities with a VDJ recombination model fitted to out-of-frame rearrangements, and checked the results against IGoR. In a later analysis, TCR-TCR, TCR-HLA and TCR-CMV co-occurrence was scored with hypergeometric tests, and a repertoire-size bias correction was applied to TCR pairs. In a later analysis, false discovery rates were estimated by permuting HLA or CMV assignments 20 times. A later analysis grouped co-occurring TCRs with DBSCAN, adding TCRdist sequence similarity when clustering within HLA-allele-positive subsets. Co-occurrence clustering excluded repertoires with fewer than 30,000 or more than 120,000 public chains, plus five with anomalous nucleotide sharing. The source is immuneACCESS, and TCRdb retained only in-frame sequences with V and J called. Part of the clones is not carried over; for the studies checked, unresolved V genes explain less than half of this, and the remainder is unexplained. Clone size and V and J calls were adopted from that table, with D and trimming inferred from the DNA. The sample data list about 190,000 clones, and around 79% of these were observed just once. Clones ranked in the top ten supply around 1.4% of the sample.

The CDR3 runs 16 amino acids, cysteine and phenylalanine included. The CDR3 DNA has 48 bases and is translated from base 1. V is shortened by 5 bases, J by 5 bases, and the region joining them spans 18 bases. Looking up the germline V gene yields CDR1 SGHTA and CDR2 FQGNSA. What the research found in general, with its limitations: Some IMGT-functional V segments, including TRBV6-2 and TRBV6-3, could not be distinguished by the 87-base-pair reads and were therefore excluded. In a later genetic analysis, a missense DCLRE1C variant was associated with V-gene and J-gene trimming of TCR beta chains, and the association was replicated in an independent cohort. Linkage disequilibrium might explain the correlated functional status among segregating V segments, but an unknown experimental factor could not be excluded. According to the authors, the approach could potentially be generalized to other disease states and immunological phenotypes. When HLA alleles, especially DR and DQ, strongly co-occurred, TCR associations were difficult to assign to individual alleles. A cluster of highly shared sequence variants was judged likely to represent a technical artifact of the sequencing pipeline. In both the original and validation cohorts, the classifier was reported to diagnose cytomegalovirus status with high specificity and sensitivity. A further reported finding was that TCR beta sequences accurately predicted the HLA-A and HLA-B alleles for most subjects in the first cohort. A later genetic analysis reported fewer N-insertions in productive TCRs among donors in an Asian-associated ancestry cluster than the 666-donor mean. Because HLA typing was unavailable for some donors at each locus, only the typed subset was used in association tests. The only immune exposure information available for the cohort was CMV serostatus. According to a later analysis, parvovirus B19, influenza, CMV and Epstein-Barr virus appeared linked to several top co-occurrence clusters. The cohort was sequenced for TCR beta chains only, and without alpha or paired-chain data the features that could be detected were limited. Most TCR sequences were observed very rarely across donors, whereas some public TCRs were present in many individuals. The study gave a list of about 160 TCR beta chains associated with cytomegalovirus. At a false discovery rate of 0.05, a later analysis linked 16,951 TCR beta sequences to specific HLA alleles. Three of the identified cytomegalovirus-associated TCR beta chains were confirmed in vitro to be specific for cytomegalovirus antigens. In a later analysis, HLA-associated TCR beta chains were found to be more clonally expanded and to have lower generation probabilities than equally common non-associated chains. Broadly in line with IMGT annotations, most TCR beta V segments showed up in productive rearrangements about 87% or about 30% of the time in an earlier analysis of several hundred of the donors. Presence/absence analyses assumed roughly uniform sequencing depth across donors, an assumption that may not hold. About 17 rarely observed V segments, including chromosome 9 orphons, were excluded from the earlier analysis of a few hundred of the donors because counts were too low. In a later analysis, most CMV-associated TCR beta chains were found to appear HLA-restricted, with HLA associations seemingly driven largely by CMV exposure. According to a later analysis, TCR association rates differed among HLA loci, with DRB1 alleles showing the most associated TCRs and HLA-C alleles showing the fewest.

The cohort comprised some 680 healthy bone marrow donors. At the time of sampling, every cohort member was nominally healthy, though immune exposures that went unrecorded were likely present. The donor was CMV seronegative and belonged to the group of 352 seronegative cohort members. A peripheral blood sample was collected from each donor, and TCR beta sequencing was performed on peripheral blood mononuclear cells. The Qiagen DNeasy Blood Extraction Kit was used to extract genomic DNA from the blood cell samples. This TCR came from a woman between 45 and 60 years old in good health and CMV-seronegative. The chain is made from TRBV7-2 and TRBJ2-2, with a weak D call of TRBD1 (5 bases match). Input material: PBMCs. The CDR3 sequence is CASSVYRQLGTGELFF. In nucleotide form, the sequence is TGTGCCAGCAGCGTATACCGACAGTTGGGGACCGGGGAGCTGTTTTTT.